The clone carrying this T cell receptor beta chain was picked up a small number of times. Its antigen is unknown. The genes and germline here are from mouse. The read terminates 1 residue ahead of where the CDR3 ends, so the germline J gene completes it. Assay: immunoSEQ multiplex PCR; the TCRdb copy retains only in-frame clones and omits some. The table lists about 4,400 clones, 47% of them singletons. Time point given: mouse harvest day 14 after allogeneic transplant. Each mouse received 10^7 T-cell-depleted marrow cells plus 10^6 splenic CD5+ T cells by tail vein. This mouse GVHD model was MHC-mismatched B6 to BALB/c, profiled day 7 or 14. This entry is derived from a study of tissue T cells after allogeneic stem cell transplantation. Germline V CDR1 and CDR2: MNHDT, YYDKIL. This CDR3 is 13 amino acids long. V lost 2 bases to trimming and J lost 1 base, with 2 bases between them. Overall study results and limits: Motif-based clustering found tissue-specific repertoire signatures shared across patients, though few clones were shared. Anatomically similar tissues had similar TCR repertoires within each patient.

Source material: lymph node tissue. The chain combines TRBV17 with TRBJ1-4; D call uncertain. The source of this sequence is a female BALB/c mouse given C57BL/6 T cells with graft-versus-host disease after an allogeneic hematopoietic cell transplant. CDR3 bases read: TGTGCTAGCAGTAGATCTTCCAACGAAAGATTATTT. Its translation: CASSRSSNERLF. The entire CDR3 is CASSRSSNERLFF. The full variable domain, completed using reference TRBV17 and TRBJ1-4, is DTTVKQNPRYKLARVGKPVNLICSQTMNHDTMYWYQKKPNQAPKLLLFYYDKILNREADTFEKFQSSRPNNSFCSLYIGSAGLEYSAMYLCASSRSSNERLFFGHGTKLSVL.